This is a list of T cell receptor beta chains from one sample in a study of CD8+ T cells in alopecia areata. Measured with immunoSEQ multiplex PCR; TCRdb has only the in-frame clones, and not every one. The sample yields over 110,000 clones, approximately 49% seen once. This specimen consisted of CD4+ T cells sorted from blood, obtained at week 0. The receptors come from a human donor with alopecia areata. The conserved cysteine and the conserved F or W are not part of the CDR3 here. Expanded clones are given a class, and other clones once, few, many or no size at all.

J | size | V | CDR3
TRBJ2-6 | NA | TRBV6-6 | ASSYPQFSGANVLT
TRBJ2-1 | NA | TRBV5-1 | ASSLVAARGINEQF
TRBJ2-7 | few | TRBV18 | ASSLSMGSSSEQY
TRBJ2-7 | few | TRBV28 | ASSLGQGAYEQY
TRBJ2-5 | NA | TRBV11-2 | ASSLGRAQETQY
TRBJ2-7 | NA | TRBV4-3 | ASSQDRGESYEQY
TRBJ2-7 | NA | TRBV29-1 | SVVLGTGSPHEQY
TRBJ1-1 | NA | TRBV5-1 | ASSLAGQGRGVTTEAF
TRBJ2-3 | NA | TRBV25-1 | ASSPLAAGLADTQY
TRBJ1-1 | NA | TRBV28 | ASSLHGTGMMNTEAF
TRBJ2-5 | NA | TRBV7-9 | ASSQSGSQETQY
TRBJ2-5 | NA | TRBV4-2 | ATRAQSTRLETQY
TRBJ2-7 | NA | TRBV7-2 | ASSPGPRESSYEQY
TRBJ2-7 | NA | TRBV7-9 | ASSFTPGGQQY
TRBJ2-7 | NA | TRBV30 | AWTRGLAGGYGQY
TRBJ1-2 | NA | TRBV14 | ASSQDSYLGYT
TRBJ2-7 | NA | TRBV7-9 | ASSLARGTSGSGYEQY
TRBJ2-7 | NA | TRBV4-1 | ASSPGLLSSYEQY
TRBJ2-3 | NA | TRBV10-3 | AISASGTSTDTQY
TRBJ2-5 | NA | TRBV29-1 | SGQEETQY
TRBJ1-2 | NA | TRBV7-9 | ASSLEGGYT
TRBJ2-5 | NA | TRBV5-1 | ASSPRDSGETQY
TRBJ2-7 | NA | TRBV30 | AWKGDRYEQY
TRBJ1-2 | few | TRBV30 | AWSVGKGTGGYT
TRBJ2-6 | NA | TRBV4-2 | ASSPVAGGTGANVLT
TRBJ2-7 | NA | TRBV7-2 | ASSLLAYEQY
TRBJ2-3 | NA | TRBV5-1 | ASTTQQGVWPDTQY